This T cell receptor beta chain was recorded in a study of shared clonotypes between healthy human individuals. The protocol was immunoSEQ multiplex PCR, while the TCRdb copy is restricted to in-frame clones and leaves out a portion. The sample holds fewer than 400,000 clones; about 74% are singletons and the top ten take around 10%. V gave up 5 bases and J gave up 1 base, with 10 bases separating them. Germline V CDR1 and CDR2: SNHLY, FYNNEI. The CDR3 contains 14 residues. The chain links TRBV2 to TRBJ2-3; D possibly corresponds to TRBD2 (5 bases). The specimen sequenced was memory CD4+ T cells sorted from blood. Subset reported: CD45RA-negative fraction. This clonotype was sampled from a young man in good health. CDR3 region: CASSLSGGTDTQYF. The CDR3 DNA reads TGTGCCAGCAGTCTTTCCGGGGGCACAGATACGCAGTATTTT.